This T cell receptor (beta chain) was recovered during a study of blood T cell repertoires in COVID-19. Study summary: There were acute and convalescent COVID-19 samples, and they came from the United States, Italy and Spain.

Here immunoSEQ multiplex PCR was the method, and the copy in TCRdb shows in-frame clones only, minus some. Among approximately 89,000 clones listed, 85% to 95% were seen once. The germline V gene has CDR1 SGHRS and CDR2 YFSETQ. With 4 bases removed from V and 2 bases from J, the gap between germline ends came to 16 bases. CDR3 length: 15 amino acids. The chain employs TRBV5-1 and TRBJ2-7, with D tentatively TRBD2 (6 bases). This receptor was identified in a woman in her sixties with active COVID-19. What was sequenced was peripheral blood. The CDR3 loop reads CASSVDGTGAYEQYF. The CDR3 nucleotides read TGCGCCAGCAGCGTGGATGGGACGGGGGCCTACGAGCAGTACTTC.